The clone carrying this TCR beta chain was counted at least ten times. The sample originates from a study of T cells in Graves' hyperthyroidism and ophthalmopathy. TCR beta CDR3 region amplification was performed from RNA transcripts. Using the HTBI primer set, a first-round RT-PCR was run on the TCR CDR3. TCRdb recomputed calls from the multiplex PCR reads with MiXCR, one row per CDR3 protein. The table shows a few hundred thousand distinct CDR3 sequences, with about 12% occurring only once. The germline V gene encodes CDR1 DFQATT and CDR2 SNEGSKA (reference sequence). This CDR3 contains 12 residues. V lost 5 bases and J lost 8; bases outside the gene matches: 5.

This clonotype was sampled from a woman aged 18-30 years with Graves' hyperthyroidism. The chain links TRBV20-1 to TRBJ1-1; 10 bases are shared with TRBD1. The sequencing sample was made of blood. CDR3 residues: CSAFRDRGEAFF. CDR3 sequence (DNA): TGCAGTGCTTTCCGGGACAGGGGCGAAGCTTTCTTT.